This T cell receptor (beta chain) was identified in a study of shared clonotypes between healthy human individuals. About the research overall: For every donor, three CD4 naive, three CD4 memory, two CD8 naive and one CD8 memory plates were used.

This clone was seen a single time. The target antigen is unknown. Donors comprised only Caucasian adults living in Nashville, Tennessee. Germline V gene lookup returns CDR1 ENHRY and CDR2 SYGVKD. V lost 1 base and J 2 bases, leaving 8 bases between the germline ends. The length of the CDR3 is 14 residues. Study-wide findings and caveats: It was observed that roughly 5.4% of naive CD4 clonotypes were shared across a few donors.

Some clones are missing from TCRdb's copy, which holds only in-frame ones; the method was immunoSEQ multiplex PCR. The data contain 1.5 million to 1.9 million clones, nearly 99% of them seen just once; the ten biggest clones take up roughly 0.4%. V gene TRBV10-3 combines with J gene TRBJ2-5, with D tentatively TRBD1 (5 bases). The receptor comes from a young man in good health. The sequencing input was naive CD4+ T cells sorted from blood. The subset denotes: CD45RA+ positively selected. CDR3 nucleotides: TGTGCCATCAGTGAGTTAGACAGACAAGAGACCCAGTACTTC. The encoded protein is CAISELDRQETQYF.